This TCR beta chain derives from a study of cytomegalovirus exposure and HLA in healthy donors. Study results and limitations: Versus the roughly 670-donor mean, an Asian-associated ancestry cluster reportedly showed fewer N-insertions in a later analysis. A later examination showed that TCR association rates differed by HLA locus, with DRB1 most and HLA-C fewest. Data from an earlier analysis indicated that most TCR beta V segments were productive either about 90% or about 30% of the time.

A remark on this clone: The target antigen is unknown.

The primer mix had 60 Vbeta and 13 Jbeta primers. The protocol was immunoSEQ multiplex PCR, while the TCRdb copy is restricted to in-frame clones and leaves out a portion. This table holds some 150,000 clones, around 9.6% found once. The germline V gene encodes CDR1 SGHRS and CDR2 YFSETQ. The CDR3 runs 14 residues. Trimming removed 4 bases at V and 2 bases at J, with 9 bases between. The TCR comes from a male donor in good health and CMV-seronegative. The J gene is TRBJ2-2, the V gene TRBV5-1; tentative D call: TRBD2 (5 bases). The sequenced sample consisted of PBMCs. The CDR3 protein is CASSQTGNTGELFF. DNA for the CDR3: TGCGCCAGCAGCCAGACGGGAAACACCGGGGAGCTGTTTTTT.